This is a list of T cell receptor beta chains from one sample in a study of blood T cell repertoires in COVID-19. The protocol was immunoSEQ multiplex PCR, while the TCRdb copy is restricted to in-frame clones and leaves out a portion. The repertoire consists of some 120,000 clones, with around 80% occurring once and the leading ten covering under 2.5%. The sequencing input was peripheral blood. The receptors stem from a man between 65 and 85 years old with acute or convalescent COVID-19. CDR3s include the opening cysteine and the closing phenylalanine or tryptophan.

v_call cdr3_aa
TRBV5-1 CASSLGGGDTGELFF
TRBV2 CATRQLIQETQYF
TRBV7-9 CASSFPLAGQETQYF
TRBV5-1 CASSTTDPTNTEAFF
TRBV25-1 CASSDRQNLANYGYTF
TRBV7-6 CASSAGQGEGYGYTF
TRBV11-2 CASSSGQGVYEQYF
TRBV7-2 CASIPRTSTDTQYF
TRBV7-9 CASSLVPGTSGVADTQYF
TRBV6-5 CASRGVSYEQYF
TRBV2 CASRPWGSYGYTF
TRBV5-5 CASSRGEAYNSPLHF
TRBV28 CASSLPESPLHF
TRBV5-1 CASSTNRGSLNTEAFF